A selection of T cell receptor beta chains follows, all from one sample in a study of T cell responses to AZD1222 COVID-19 vaccine. Measured with immunoSEQ multiplex PCR; TCRdb has only the in-frame clones, and not every one. Counted here are around 100,000 clones, 90% occurring once; the ten biggest clones make up about 1.5%. The sequencing here drew on peripheral blood, taken on day 0 of AZD1222 vaccination. The receptor source for this set is an adult in good health. The CDR3 runs from the conserved cysteine through the conserved F or W. The D gene is left open where the match is weak. For some rows the clone size is stated as once, few or many, or as a class when expanded; others skip it.

d_call clone_size j_call v_call cdr3_aa cdr3_nt
. . TRBJ1-3 TRBV6-5 CASRTPGDRNTIYF TGTGCCAGCAGAACCCCAGGGGATCGGAACACCATATATTTT
. . TRBJ1-2 TRBV2 CASSDFISGYGYTF TGTGCCAGCAGTGACTTCATTAGCGGCTATGGCTACACCTTC
. . TRBJ1-6 TRBV27 CASSSLTATNSPLHF TGTGCCAGCAGTTCTCTGACAGCCACTAATTCACCCCTCCACTTT
TRBD1 . TRBJ2-1 TRBV5-1 CASRPLTGVNEQFF TGCGCCAGCAGACCTCTCACAGGGGTCAATGAGCAGTTCTTC
TRBD1 . TRBJ1-2 TRBV19 CASSARQGAHHGYTF TGTGCCAGTAGTGCCCGACAGGGGGCACATCACGGCTACACCTTC
. . TRBJ1-6 TRBV19 CASSIGKDSPLHF TGTGCCAGTAGTATAGGGAAAGATTCACCCCTCCACTTT
TRBD1 . TRBJ2-3 TRBV6-5 CASNGDRGGTDTQYF TGTGCCAGCAACGGCGACAGGGGAGGCACAGATACGCAGTATTTT
TRBD2 . TRBJ2-3 TRBV19 CASSIDFSSGGPSTDTQYF TGTGCCAGTAGTATAGATTTCTCTAGCGGGGGGCCGAGCACAGATACGCAGTATTTT
. . TRBJ1-5 TRBV3-1/TRBV3-2 CASSQDRVNQPQHF TGTGCCAGCAGCCAAGACAGGGTCAATCAGCCCCAGCATTTT
. . TRBJ2-5 TRBV5-1 CASRRPRETQETQYF TGCGCCAGCAGGCGGCCCAGGGAGACCCAAGAGACCCAGTACTTC
TRBD2 . TRBJ2-7 TRBV10-2 CASSGNSGGEQYF TGCGCCAGCAGTGGAAATAGCGGGGGAGAGCAGTACTTC
TRBD1 . TRBJ1-3 TRBV3-1/TRBV3-2 CASSRSPGTGTGDTIYF TGTGCCAGCAGCCGAAGTCCCGGAACCGGGACAGGAGACACCATATATTTT
. . TRBJ1-3 TRBV7-3 CASSLNGVPGNTIYF TGTGCCAGCAGCTTAAACGGGGTCCCTGGAAACACCATATATTTT
TRBD1 . TRBJ1-1 TRBV5-1 CASSPTTGEGGTEAFF TGCGCCAGCAGCCCAACTACAGGGGAGGGTGGCACTGAAGCTTTCTTT
TRBD1 . TRBJ1-2 TRBV5-1 CASSWDRRDYTF TGCGCCAGCAGTTGGGACAGGAGAGACTACACCTTC
. . TRBJ1-2 TRBV29-1 CSVVGLYSNYGYTF TGCAGCGTTGTCGGCCTATACAGTAACTATGGCTACACCTTC
. once TRBJ2-6 TRBV5-4 CASSLLAAAVISNVLTF TGTGCCAGCAGCTTGTTGGCCGCCGCTGTCATTTCCAACGTCCTGACTTTC
. . TRBJ2-3 TRBV7-8 CASSYDPDGGSTDTQYF TGTGCCAGCAGCTATGATCCGGACGGGGGTAGCACAGATACGCAGTATTTT
. . TRBJ1-1 TRBV7-8 CASSFGTVNTEAFF TGTGCCAGCAGCTTTGGGACGGTGAACACTGAAGCTTTCTTT
. . TRBJ2-1 TRBV4-2 CASSQEGGLPYNEQFF TGTGCCAGCAGCCAAGAGGGAGGTCTCCCCTACAATGAGCAGTTCTTC
TRBD1 . TRBJ2-3 TRBV5-1 CASSRRDRDPDTQYF TGCGCCAGCAGCCGCCGGGACAGGGATCCAGATACGCAGTATTTT
TRBD1 once TRBJ2-7 TRBV27 CASSPYPSDRGNNEQYF TGTGCCAGCAGTCCTTACCCCTCGGACAGGGGGAACAACGAGCAGTACTTC
TRBD1 . TRBJ1-2 TRBV7-9 CASSFGTVNYYGYTF TGTGCCAGCAGCTTCGGGACAGTCAATTACTATGGCTACACCTTC
TRBD2 . TRBJ2-1 TRBV20-1 CSASRGGVSYNEQFF TGCAGTGCTAGTCGCGGGGGGGTCTCCTACAATGAGCAGTTCTTC
. . TRBJ2-7 TRBV2 CASSEYRWEDEQYF TGTGCCAGCAGTGAATACAGGTGGGAAGACGAGCAGTACTTC
. . TRBJ1-1 TRBV5-1 CASSFTPRLTEAFF TGCGCCAGCAGCTTCACTCCACGGCTCACTGAAGCTTTCTTT
. . TRBJ2-7 TRBV10-3 CAIMVQDSYEQYF TGTGCCATCATGGTCCAGGACTCCTACGAGCAGTACTTC
. . TRBJ2-2 TRBV3-1/TRBV3-2 CASSKQGGGGELFF TGTGCCAGCAGCAAACAGGGTGGCGGCGGGGAGCTGTTTTTT
. . TRBJ2-5 TRBV5-1 CASSLLPGAGETQYF TGCGCCAGCAGCTTGCTTCCAGGGGCTGGGGAGACCCAGTACTTC
. . TRBJ2-3 TRBV19 CASSDYGTDTQYF TGTGCCAGTAGTGACTACGGGACAGATACGCAGTATTTT
. . TRBJ2-5 TRBV29-1 CSVLQGGLETQYF TGCAGCGTTTTACAGGGAGGGTTGGAGACCCAGTACTTC
. . TRBJ1-1 TRBV11-2 CASSLGRAPKRSEAFF TGTGCCAGCAGCTTAGGCAGGGCTCCGAAACGTTCTGAAGCTTTCTTT
. . TRBJ2-7 TRBV13 CASSSSRGGGLFSSYEQYF TGTGCCAGCAGCTCATCTCGGGGCGGGGGCCTTTTTAGCTCCTACGAGCAGTACTTC
TRBD1 . TRBJ1-3 TRBV5-1 CASKSGRGYGNTIYF TGCGCCAGCAAATCGGGCAGGGGGTATGGAAACACCATATATTTT
. . TRBJ1-1 TRBV18 CASSPDKFTWGEAFF TGTGCCAGCTCACCAGATAAGTTCACATGGGGGGAAGCTTTCTTT
. . TRBJ2-1 TRBV6-5 CASSLTLSSYNEQFF TGTGCCAGCAGTCTCACCCTGAGCTCCTACAATGAGCAGTTCTTC
TRBD2 . TRBJ2-1 TRBV24-1 CATSDQKLAGVYNEQFF TGTGCCACCAGTGACCAAAAACTAGCGGGGGTCTACAATGAGCAGTTCTTC
. . TRBJ1-1 TRBV28 CASSGQKNTEAFF TGTGCCAGCAGTGGACAGAAGAACACTGAAGCTTTCTTT
. once TRBJ2-7 TRBV6-6 CASGTSFSYEQYF TGTGCCAGCGGGACATCCTTCTCCTACGAGCAGTACTTC
. . TRBJ2-3 TRBV12-3/TRBV12-4 CASSLAYTDTQYF TGTGCCAGCAGTTTAGCCTACACAGATACGCAGTATTTT
. . TRBJ1-1 TRBV27 CASSYTGGNTEAFF TGTGCCAGCAGTTACACCGGTGGTAACACTGAAGCTTTCTTT
TRBD1 once TRBJ2-1 TRBV5-1 CASTLTGLTYNEQFF TGCGCCAGCACCCTGACAGGGCTCACCTACAATGAGCAGTTCTTC
TRBD1 . TRBJ2-7 TRBV5-1 CASKSWTGVPYEQYF TGCGCCAGCAAATCATGGACAGGGGTGCCCTACGAGCAGTACTTC
. . TRBJ2-1 TRBV4-2 CASSQDVYNSYNEQFF TGTGCCAGCAGCCAAGATGTGTACAATTCCTACAATGAGCAGTTCTTC
TRBD2 . TRBJ2-3 TRBV9 CASSVGSSGGRTDTQYF TGTGCCAGCAGCGTCGGCTCTAGCGGGGGTCGCACAGATACGCAGTATTTT